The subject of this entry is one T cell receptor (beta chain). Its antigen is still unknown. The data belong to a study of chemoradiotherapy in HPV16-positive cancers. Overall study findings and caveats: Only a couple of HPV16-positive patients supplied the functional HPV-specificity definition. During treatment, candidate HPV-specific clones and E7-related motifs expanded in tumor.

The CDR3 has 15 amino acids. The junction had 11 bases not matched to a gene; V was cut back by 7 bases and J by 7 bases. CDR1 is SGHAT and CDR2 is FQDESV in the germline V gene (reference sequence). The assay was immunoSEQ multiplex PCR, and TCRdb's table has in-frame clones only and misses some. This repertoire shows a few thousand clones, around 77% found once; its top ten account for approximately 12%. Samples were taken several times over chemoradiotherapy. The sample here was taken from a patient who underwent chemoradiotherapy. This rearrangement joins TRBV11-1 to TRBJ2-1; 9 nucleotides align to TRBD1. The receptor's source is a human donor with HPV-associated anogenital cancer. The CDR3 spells CASIADRGGLNEQFF. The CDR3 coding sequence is TGTGCCAGCATCGCTGACAGGGGGGGTCTGAATGAGCAGTTCTTC.